A selection of T cell receptor beta chains follows, all from one sample in a study of T cell responses to AZD1222 COVID-19 vaccine. Method: immunoSEQ multiplex PCR; TCRdb's copy keeps in-frame clones and lacks some. The sample consists of about 130,000 clones, roughly 88% of them appearing once. The starting material was peripheral blood, obtained on day 0 of AZD1222 vaccination. The receptors originated from an adult in good health. CDR3s include the opening cysteine and the closing phenylalanine or tryptophan. D genes are given only for firm matches. Expanded clones are given a class, and other clones once, few, many or no size at all.

clone_size,v_call,d_call,j_call,cdr3_aa,cdr3_nt
few,TRBV6-5,NA,TRBJ1-3,CASNLAQGTGNTIYF,TGTGCCAGCAACTTAGCACAGGGTACAGGAAACACCATATATTTT
NA,TRBV6-5,TRBD2,TRBJ2-1,CASGYSGGSYNEQFF,TGTGCCAGCGGCTATAGCGGGGGAAGTTACAATGAGCAGTTCTTC
NA,TRBV15,NA,TRBJ2-3,CATSVQGVFETDTQYF,TGTGCCACCAGCGTTCAAGGGGTGTTTGAGACAGATACGCAGTATTTT
NA,TRBV7-2,TRBD2,TRBJ2-1,CASSLASGRRENEQFF,TGTGCCAGCAGCTTAGCTAGCGGGAGAAGGGAAAATGAGCAGTTCTTC
NA,TRBV12-3/TRBV12-4,NA,TRBJ1-5,CASSSRVSQPQHF,TGTGCCAGCAGTTCTCGGGTAAGTCAGCCCCAGCATTTT
NA,TRBV9,NA,TRBJ2-3,CASSAVMGGTDTQYF,TGTGCCAGCAGCGCCGTGATGGGAGGAACAGATACGCAGTATTTT
NA,TRBV6-2/TRBV6-3,NA,TRBJ2-7,CASSYSSGPYEQYF,TGTGCCAGCAGTTACTCAAGCGGTCCCTACGAGCAGTACTTC
NA,TRBV9,NA,TRBJ1-1,CASSAYDRANTEAFF,TGTGCCAGCAGCGCTTACGACAGAGCGAACACTGAAGCTTTCTTT
NA,TRBV7-2,TRBD1,TRBJ2-7,CASSLQLAQGAEQYF,TGTGCCAGCAGCTTACAGTTAGCACAGGGGGCCGAGCAGTACTTC
few,TRBV6-2/TRBV6-3,NA,TRBJ2-5,CASSYQGPETQYF,TGTGCCAGCAGTTACCAGGGGCCCGAGACCCAGTACTTC
NA,TRBV6-2/TRBV6-3,TRBD2,TRBJ2-1,CASSYYGTSGGGNEQFF,TGTGCCAGCAGTTACTATGGGACTAGCGGGGGGGGTAATGAGCAGTTCTTC
NA,TRBV6-5,NA,TRBJ2-2,CASRSPTGELFF,TGTGCCAGCAGGTCCCCCACCGGGGAGCTGTTTTTT
NA,TRBV6-5,TRBD1,TRBJ2-5,CASRKTGVKTQYF,TGTGCCAGCAGGAAGACAGGGGTAAAGACCCAGTACTTC
NA,TRBV12-3/TRBV12-4,NA,TRBJ2-1,CASSLTTGNEQFF,TGTGCCAGCAGTTTGACTACGGGAAATGAGCAGTTCTTC
NA,TRBV19,NA,TRBJ1-2,CASSMGGRTATNYGYTF,TGTGCCAGTAGTATGGGGGGTAGGACAGCCACCAACTATGGCTACACCTTC
NA,TRBV24-1,NA,TRBJ1-4,CATSSAGFEKLFF,TGTGCCACCAGCTCGGCAGGGTTCGAAAAACTGTTTTTT
NA,TRBV30,NA,TRBJ1-1,CAWSRITEAFF,TGTGCCTGGAGTCGAATCACTGAAGCTTTCTTT
NA,TRBV6-4,NA,TRBJ2-2,CASSEKSVASFNTGELFF,TGTGCCAGCAGTGAGAAGTCGGTAGCGTCCTTCAACACCGGGGAGCTGTTTTTT
NA,TRBV10-1,NA,TRBJ1-3,CASGPSHTAGNTIYF,TGCGCCAGCGGCCCAAGTCATACGGCTGGAAACACCATATATTTT
few,TRBV18,NA,TRBJ2-7,CASSPKRTSYEQYF,TGTGCCAGCTCACCAAAAAGGACCTCCTACGAGCAGTACTTC
NA,TRBV7-2,NA,TRBJ2-3,CASSLGGLDTQYF,TGTGCCAGCAGCTTAGGGGGTCTAGATACGCAGTATTTT
NA,TRBV19,TRBD1,TRBJ1-3,CASSIGDSSGNTIYF,TGTGCCAGTAGTATTGGGGACAGCTCTGGAAACACCATATATTTT
NA,TRBV7-9,TRBD2,TRBJ2-3,CASSQGLAGVSRDTQYF,TGTGCCAGCAGCCAGGGACTAGCGGGGGTTTCAAGAGATACGCAGTATTTT
few,TRBV7-9,NA,TRBJ2-7,CASSLVGVSSYEQYF,TGTGCCAGCAGCTTAGTAGGGGTTTCGTCCTACGAGCAGTACTTC
NA,TRBV30,NA,TRBJ2-3,CAWSKTNSADTQYF,TGTGCCTGGAGTAAAACAAACAGTGCAGATACGCAGTATTTT
NA,TRBV6-1,NA,TRBJ1-3,CASSEARGGGTGNTIYF,TGTGCCAGCAGTGAAGCGCGAGGGGGGGGCACTGGAAACACCATATATTTT
NA,TRBV27,NA,TRBJ1-2,CASSLGGGYGYTF,TGTGCCAGCAGTTTAGGGGGGGGCTATGGCTACACCTTC
NA,TRBV5-1,NA,TRBJ2-7,CASSLERTVHEQYF,TGCGCCAGCAGCTTGGAAAGGACAGTCCACGAGCAGTACTTC
NA,TRBV6-5,TRBD1,TRBJ1-2,CASSPGQGTYRYTF,TGTGCCAGCAGCCCCGGACAGGGGACTTACCGCTACACCTTC
NA,TRBV6-5,TRBD1,TRBJ1-3,CASSYGQGNTIYF,TGTGCCAGCAGTTACGGACAGGGGAACACCATATATTTT
NA,TRBV6-6,NA,TRBJ1-2,CASSYAEEANYGYTF,TGTGCCAGCAGTTACGCGGAGGAGGCTAACTATGGCTACACCTTC
NA,TRBV13,NA,TRBJ2-1,CASSARDSYNEQFF,TGTGCCAGCAGCGCCAGGGACTCCTACAATGAGCAGTTCTTC
NA,TRBV9,TRBD1,TRBJ2-7,CASSPTDRALSEQYF,TGTGCCAGCAGCCCGACGGACAGGGCCCTCTCCGAGCAGTACTTC
few,TRBV27,TRBD2,TRBJ2-3,CASALGLAGYTQYF,TGTGCCAGCGCCTTAGGACTAGCGGGGTATACGCAGTATTTT
NA,TRBV7-8,NA,TRBJ1-6,CASSLNHPRSGNSPLHF,TGTGCCAGCAGCCTAAACCACCCCCGATCGGGTAATTCACCCCTCCACTTT
once,TRBV7-6,TRBD2,TRBJ2-5,CASSLGGGAVETQYF,TGTGCCAGCAGCTTGGGCGGGGGGGCCGTGGAGACCCAGTACTTC
NA,TRBV30,TRBD2,TRBJ2-3,CACQFLLAGFADTQYF,TGTGCCTGCCAATTTTTACTAGCGGGGTTCGCAGATACGCAGTATTTT
NA,TRBV7-6,TRBD1,TRBJ1-2,CASSRGTALNSGYTF,TGTGCCAGCAGCCGAGGGACAGCACTTAATAGTGGCTACACCTTC
few,TRBV18,TRBD1,TRBJ1-2,CASSPGQANGYTF,TGTGCCAGCTCTCCTGGACAGGCGAATGGCTACACCTTC
NA,TRBV5-6,NA,TRBJ2-1,CASRYYEQSSYNEQFF,TGTGCCAGCAGGTATTACGAGCAGAGCTCCTACAATGAGCAGTTCTTC
NA,TRBV15,NA,TRBJ2-5,CATSSRGKGRETQYF,TGTGCCACCAGCAGTAGAGGTAAAGGGAGAGAGACCCAGTACTTC
NA,TRBV19,NA,TRBJ1-2,CASSLEYYGYTF,TGTGCCAGTAGTCTAGAGTACTATGGCTACACCTTC
NA,TRBV7-2,TRBD2,TRBJ2-1,CASILTSGRPYNEQFF,TGTGCCAGCATCCTAACCAGCGGGAGGCCCTACAATGAGCAGTTCTTC
NA,TRBV7-9,NA,TRBJ1-2,CASSLVIYGYTF,TGTGCCAGCAGCTTAGTGATCTATGGCTACACCTTC
NA,TRBV7-9,NA,TRBJ1-6,CASSFETSSYNSPLHF,TGTGCCAGCAGCTTCGAGACAAGCTCCTATAATTCACCCCTCCACTTT
NA,TRBV19,NA,TRBJ1-6,CASSITGGRENSPLHF,TGTGCCAGTAGTATAACGGGGGGCCGGGAGAATTCACCCCTCCACTTT
NA,TRBV5-1,NA,TRBJ2-1,CASSSWAVSYNEQFF,TGCGCCAGCAGTTCCTGGGCGGTTTCCTACAATGAGCAGTTCTTC
NA,TRBV29-1,NA,TRBJ1-1,CSVDLSGRTEAFF,TGCAGCGTTGATTTATCAGGACGCACTGAAGCTTTCTTT
NA,TRBV25-1,NA,TRBJ2-5,CASSEISRETQYF,TGTGCCAGCAGTGAAATTAGCCGTGAGACCCAGTACTTC
NA,TRBV12-3/TRBV12-4,TRBD1,TRBJ1-6,CASSGQGNSPLHF,TGTGCCAGCAGCGGACAGGGAAATTCACCCCTCCACTTT
NA,TRBV6-4,TRBD1,TRBJ1-1,CASSDSRQGIITEAFF,TGTGCCAGCAGTGACTCGAGACAGGGGATTATCACTGAAGCTTTCTTT
NA,TRBV25-1,NA,TRBJ2-2,CASSEGRGRGTGELFF,TGTGCCAGCAGTGAAGGCCGGGGACGAGGCACCGGGGAGCTGTTTTTT
NA,TRBV18,NA,TRBJ1-5,CASSTDSYSNQPQHF,TGTGCCAGCTCCACGGACAGCTATAGCAATCAGCCCCAGCATTTT
NA,TRBV3-1/TRBV3-2,NA,TRBJ1-3,CASSQSGGNTIYF,TGTGCCAGCAGCCAATCGGGTGGAAACACCATATATTTT
NA,TRBV29-1,NA,TRBJ2-4,CSVSGTGGHIQYF,TGCAGCGTGTCCGGGACCGGGGGTCACATTCAGTACTTC
NA,TRBV12-5,NA,TRBJ1-1,CASGSGQGNTEAFF,TGTGCTAGTGGTTCGGGGCAGGGAAACACTGAAGCTTTCTTT
few,TRBV5-5,NA,TRBJ1-5,CASSPGLLGVGGQPQHF,TGTGCCAGCAGCCCGGGCCTCCTCGGGGTGGGTGGTCAGCCCCAGCATTTT
NA,TRBV30,NA,TRBJ1-3,CAWTRGPGNTIYF,TGTGCCTGGACCAGGGGACCTGGAAACACCATATATTTT
NA,TRBV27,TRBD1,TRBJ1-2,CASSFYPPTGRDYGYTF,TGTGCCAGCAGTTTCTATCCCCCGACAGGGAGGGACTATGGCTACACCTTC
few,TRBV7-2,NA,TRBJ1-5,CASSSDGHGVQPQHF,TGTGCCAGCAGCTCCGACGGACATGGGGTTCAGCCCCAGCATTTT